This T cell receptor (beta chain) was sequenced for a study of T cells in Graves' hyperthyroidism and ophthalmopathy. RNA transcripts were the template for amplifying TCR beta CDR3 regions. A first-round RT-PCR of the TCR CDR3 used the HTBI primer set. TCRdb re-analysed the multiplex PCR reads in MiXCR, keeping a single row per CDR3 protein. The table has under 350,000 distinct CDR3 sequences, around a quarter seen once. This CDR3 has 10 amino acids. Germline values: CDR1 DFQATT, CDR2 SNEGSKA (reference sequence). Trimming took 5 bases from V and 3 from J, leaving 4 bases between them. In regard to this clonotype: Its antigen remains unknown.

Broader study findings: Researchers report that a 13 V-J model separated ophthalmopathy from stable hyperthyroidism.

Clinical symptoms, serum thyroxine, TRAb, thyroid ultrasound and orbital computed tomography informed diagnoses. The PBMCs studied were ones that came from about 10 ml fresh peripheral blood. The sample was blood. The TCR comes from a middle-aged man with Graves' hyperthyroidism that later progressed to Graves' ophthalmopathy. The chain links TRBV20-1 to TRBJ2-5; D call uncertain. CDR3 in DNA: TGCAGTGCTGAGAAAGAGACCCAGTACTTC. Translation gives CSAEKETQYF.